The entry that follows covers one TCR beta chain sequence. This record comes from a study of blood T cell repertoires in COVID-19. Turning to the study itself: From the United States, Italy and Spain came samples of acute and convalescent COVID-19.

Per germline, CDR1 MNHEY and CDR2 SVGEGT. Between the trimmed V and J ends, which lost 5 bases and 4 bases, there was a span of 17 bases. This CDR3 contains 15 residues. Libraries were prepared by immunoSEQ multiplex PCR; TCRdb keeps only in-frame clonotypes and omits some of them. The table lists fewer than 250,000 clones, over 75% of them singletons. This clonotype was obtained from a woman in her forties or fifties with acute or convalescent COVID-19. Sequenced sample: peripheral blood. The chain has TRBV6-2 or TRBV6-3 and TRBJ1-1; maybe TRBD1 (5 bases). The CDR3 reads CASSTQDWRGTEAFF. The CDR3 nucleotides are TGTGCCAGCAGTACCCAGGACTGGAGGGGCACTGAAGCTTTCTTT.